Listed below are T cell receptor beta chains from one sample, sequenced in a study of blood T cell repertoires in COVID-19. Profiling relied on immunoSEQ multiplex PCR, and the TCRdb table lists in-frame clones only, not all of them. The sample has about 320,000 clones, around 90% seen once; the top ten hold approximately 5%. The sequenced sample consisted of PBMCs or T cells enriched from blood (not recorded which). Every receptor here comes from a man aged 55 to 70 who had recovered from COVID-19. Each CDR3 is given with its conserved first and last residue. Fields, in order: D gene, clone size, V gene, J gene, CDR3 protein, CDR3 DNA. A D gene is named only where the DNA matches it firmly. Size is stated for part of the rows, as once, few or many counts, or as a class when the clone is expanded.

d_call: -; clone_size: -; v_call: TRBV9; j_call: TRBJ2-1; cdr3_aa: CASSISSNEQFF; cdr3_nt: TGTGCCAGCAGCATTAGCAGCAATGAGCAGTTCTTC
d_call: TRBD1; clone_size: -; v_call: TRBV27; j_call: TRBJ2-2; cdr3_aa: CASSLLGTGNGRSTGELFF; cdr3_nt: TGTGCCAGCAGTTTATTGGGGACAGGGAATGGCCGGAGCACCGGGGAGCTGTTTTTT
d_call: TRBD1; clone_size: -; v_call: TRBV28; j_call: TRBJ1-1; cdr3_aa: CASSFLRQGSGTEAFF; cdr3_nt: TGTGCCAGCAGTTTCCTCCGACAGGGGTCGGGCACTGAAGCTTTCTTT
d_call: TRBD1; clone_size: -; v_call: TRBV5-1; j_call: TRBJ2-7; cdr3_aa: CASSSTTGPEQYF; cdr3_nt: TGCGCCAGCAGTTCGACGACAGGGCCCGAGCAGTACTTC
d_call: -; clone_size: -; v_call: TRBV24-1; j_call: TRBJ2-1; cdr3_aa: CATSGPGYYNEQFF; cdr3_nt: TGTGCCACCAGTGGGCCGGGTTACTACAATGAGCAGTTCTTC
d_call: -; clone_size: -; v_call: TRBV5-5; j_call: TRBJ1-1; cdr3_aa: CASSFPQGTEAFF; cdr3_nt: TGTGCCAGCAGCTTTCCCCAGGGAACTGAAGCTTTCTTT
d_call: -; clone_size: -; v_call: TRBV5-4; j_call: TRBJ2-7; cdr3_aa: CASSGTPSYEQYF; cdr3_nt: TGTGCCAGCAGCGGGACACCGTCCTACGAGCAGTACTTC
d_call: TRBD1; clone_size: -; v_call: TRBV2; j_call: TRBJ1-5; cdr3_aa: CASGPTGKDQPQHF; cdr3_nt: TGTGCCAGCGGGCCGACAGGGAAGGATCAGCCCCAGCATTTT
d_call: TRBD1; clone_size: -; v_call: TRBV19; j_call: TRBJ1-5; cdr3_aa: CASSNDRGQASNQPQHF; cdr3_nt: TGTGCCAGTAGTAACGATAGGGGGCAAGCCAGCAATCAGCCCCAGCATTTT
d_call: TRBD1; clone_size: -; v_call: TRBV24-1; j_call: TRBJ2-5; cdr3_aa: CATSDPGTGRETQYF; cdr3_nt: TGTGCCACCAGTGATCCCGGGACAGGGAGAGAGACCCAGTACTTC
d_call: TRBD1; clone_size: -; v_call: TRBV29-1; j_call: TRBJ2-1; cdr3_aa: CSGQNRGRGYEQFF; cdr3_nt: TGCAGCGGACAAAACAGGGGGCGAGGCTATGAGCAGTTCTTC
d_call: -; clone_size: -; v_call: TRBV9; j_call: TRBJ1-3; cdr3_aa: CASSARQAGNTIYF; cdr3_nt: TGTGCCAGCAGCGCCAGACAGGCCGGAAACACCATATATTTT
d_call: -; clone_size: -; v_call: TRBV2; j_call: TRBJ1-5; cdr3_aa: CASSARDSNQPQHF; cdr3_nt: TGTGCCAGCAGTGCCCGGGATAGCAATCAGCCCCAGCATTTT
d_call: TRBD1; clone_size: -; v_call: TRBV9; j_call: TRBJ1-4; cdr3_aa: CASSAKGTGYEKLFF; cdr3_nt: TGTGCCAGCAGCGCCAAGGGGACAGGGTATGAAAAACTGTTTTTT
d_call: TRBD2; clone_size: -; v_call: TRBV20-1; j_call: TRBJ2-5; cdr3_aa: CSASIGTGGETQYF; cdr3_nt: TGCAGTGCTAGTATCGGGACGGGAGGAGAGACCCAGTACTTC
d_call: -; clone_size: -; v_call: TRBV5-6; j_call: TRBJ2-1; cdr3_aa: CASSLRALQEQFF; cdr3_nt: TGTGCCAGCAGCTTGCGCGCACTTCAAGAGCAGTTCTTC
d_call: -; clone_size: -; v_call: TRBV5-1; j_call: TRBJ2-1; cdr3_aa: CASRLGLTEQFF; cdr3_nt: TGCGCCAGCCGCCTGGGACTCACTGAGCAGTTCTTC
d_call: -; clone_size: -; v_call: TRBV7-9; j_call: TRBJ2-2; cdr3_aa: CASSLAAVSGYTGELFF; cdr3_nt: TGTGCCAGCAGCTTAGCGGCGGTCAGCGGATACACCGGGGAGCTGTTTTTT
d_call: -; clone_size: -; v_call: TRBV29-1; j_call: TRBJ1-1; cdr3_aa: CSAQAAGSTEAFF; cdr3_nt: TGCAGCGCCCAGGCGGCTGGGAGCACTGAAGCTTTCTTT
d_call: TRBD2; clone_size: -; v_call: TRBV6-6; j_call: TRBJ2-7; cdr3_aa: CASSYSSSGSSYEQYF; cdr3_nt: TGTGCCAGCAGTTACTCGTCTAGCGGGAGCTCCTACGAGCAGTACTTC
d_call: -; clone_size: few; v_call: TRBV7-9; j_call: TRBJ2-1; cdr3_aa: CASTGLGWRSSYNEQFF; cdr3_nt: TGTGCCAGCACCGGATTGGGTTGGAGAAGCTCCTACAATGAGCAGTTCTTC
d_call: -; clone_size: -; v_call: TRBV6-5; j_call: TRBJ1-5; cdr3_aa: CASSLFLNQPQHF; cdr3_nt: TGTGCCAGCAGCCTGTTTCTCAATCAGCCCCAGCATTTT
d_call: TRBD1; clone_size: -; v_call: TRBV16; j_call: TRBJ2-3; cdr3_aa: CASRRTGDTQYF; cdr3_nt: TGTGCCAGCAGAAGGACAGGGGATACGCAGTATTTT
d_call: TRBD1; clone_size: -; v_call: TRBV19; j_call: TRBJ1-6; cdr3_aa: CASSMNRGDNSPLHF; cdr3_nt: TGTGCCAGTAGTATGAACAGGGGGGATAATTCACCCCTCCACTTT
d_call: TRBD2; clone_size: -; v_call: TRBV9; j_call: TRBJ2-1; cdr3_aa: CASSVTSGSYNEQFF; cdr3_nt: TGTGCCAGCAGCGTGACTAGCGGGTCCTACAATGAGCAGTTCTTC
d_call: TRBD1; clone_size: few; v_call: TRBV9; j_call: TRBJ1-1; cdr3_aa: CASSAPGTAPLNTEAFF; cdr3_nt: TGTGCCAGCAGCGCCCCAGGGACAGCACCCCTGAACACTGAAGCTTTCTTT
d_call: TRBD1; clone_size: -; v_call: TRBV4-2; j_call: TRBJ2-5; cdr3_aa: CASSQEGGRGQTQYF; cdr3_nt: TGTGCCAGCAGCCAAGAAGGGGGCAGGGGTCAGACCCAGTACTTC
d_call: -; clone_size: -; v_call: TRBV6-5; j_call: TRBJ2-5; cdr3_aa: CASSYPEETQYF; cdr3_nt: TGTGCCAGCAGTTACCCGGAAGAGACCCAGTACTTC
d_call: -; clone_size: -; v_call: TRBV18; j_call: TRBJ1-4; cdr3_aa: CASSRDTTPHEKLFF; cdr3_nt: TGTGCCAGCTCACGGGACACGACCCCCCATGAAAAACTGTTTTTT
d_call: -; clone_size: -; v_call: TRBV7-9; j_call: TRBJ1-1; cdr3_aa: CASSLRRSVNTEAFF; cdr3_nt: TGTGCCAGCAGCTTGAGGAGGTCCGTGAACACTGAAGCTTTCTTT
d_call: -; clone_size: -; v_call: TRBV4-1; j_call: TRBJ2-6; cdr3_aa: CASRASGANVLTF; cdr3_nt: TGCGCCAGCAGGGCCTCTGGGGCCAACGTCCTGACTTTC
d_call: -; clone_size: -; v_call: TRBV2; j_call: TRBJ2-4; cdr3_aa: CASSAILGTFTHKNIQYF; cdr3_nt: TGTGCCAGCAGTGCAATCCTAGGGACTTTTACTCACAAAAACATTCAGTACTTC